This T cell receptor beta chain was identified during a study of T cells in Graves' hyperthyroidism and ophthalmopathy. Germline assignment: CDR1 SQVTM and CDR2 ANQGSEA. With 4 bases clipped from V and 8 bases from J, the junction kept 3 bases outside the gene matches. This CDR3 is built from 13 residues. Lactation, pregnancy, other autoimmune disease or uncontrolled infection led to exclusion of patients. Amplified regions were TCR beta CDR3 sequences from RNA transcripts. An initial round of RT-PCR targeting the TCR CDR3 relied on the HTBI primer set. One entry per CDR3 protein results from TCRdb running MiXCR on the multiplex PCR reads. This table has 340,000 or so distinct CDR3 sequences, 18% appearing once.

Specimen: blood. The sequence was obtained from a woman aged 45-65 years with Graves' hyperthyroidism. The chain couples TRBV29-1 to TRBJ2-1, with 12 nucleotides matching TRBD2. The CDR3 here is CSVASGRVYEQFF. CDR3 coding DNA: TGCAGCGTTGCTAGCGGGAGGGTTTATGAGCAGTTCTTC.